A selection of T cell receptor beta chains follows, all from one sample in a study of blood T cell repertoires in COVID-19. TCRdb's table, derived via immunoSEQ multiplex PCR, lists solely in-frame clones and lacks some. The repertoire consists of about 200,000 clones, with about 80% occurring once and the leading ten covering 7.5%. Material for sequencing was PBMCs or T cells enriched from blood (not recorded which). These receptors were taken from a man aged 35 to 55 who had recovered from COVID-19. The conserved cysteine and the conserved F or W are not part of the CDR3 here. Each record gives: J gene, D gene, V gene, CDR3 protein. D genes are given only for firm matches.

TRBJ1-6	-	TRBV6-1	ASSDGGARGSPLH
TRBJ1-2	-	TRBV12-3/TRBV12-4	ASSLGGDYGYT
TRBJ2-3	TRBD2	TRBV7-9	ASSLSLAAGTDTQY
TRBJ2-2	-	TRBV19	ASQGQGGTGELF
TRBJ2-4	-	TRBV19	ASSVPGEAKNIQY
TRBJ1-3	TRBD1	TRBV2	ASRSRTGLASVGNTIY
TRBJ1-3	-	TRBV5-5	ASSLVQGSGGNTIY
TRBJ1-5	-	TRBV5-6	ASSLAGPGNQPQH
TRBJ1-1	-	TRBV6-5	ASSHRSAEAF
TRBJ1-2	-	TRBV6-5	ASTRDSLVGGYT
TRBJ1-1	TRBD1	TRBV5-5	ASSTGTGNTEAF
TRBJ1-4	TRBD1	TRBV14	ASSQMTGGNEKLF
TRBJ1-5	TRBD1	TRBV5-4	ASSSEQGLPGQPQH
TRBJ1-1	-	TRBV5-1	ASSLRQGGTEAF
TRBJ2-2	-	TRBV7-2	ASSLGAGPFGDTGELF
TRBJ1-1	-	TRBV6-5	ASSSQDEAF
TRBJ1-1	-	TRBV19	ASSGARNTEAF
TRBJ1-2	-	TRBV5-5	ASSSGGQDYGYT
TRBJ1-2	-	TRBV3-1/TRBV3-2	ASSTGGDLGYT
TRBJ2-1	TRBD1	TRBV6-5	ASSYGTGAWDEQF
TRBJ1-2	TRBD1	TRBV5-6	ASSTLGMTGLYYT
TRBJ1-2	TRBD1	TRBV5-4	ASSLLTEGQFGYT
TRBJ2-7	TRBD1	TRBV7-7	ASSPGTGGTYEQY
TRBJ1-2	TRBD1	TRBV12-3/TRBV12-4	ASSLGQGYGYT
TRBJ1-4	-	TRBV9	ASSPRLGVNEKLF
TRBJ1-6	TRBD1	TRBV30	AWTAGTGVNSPLH
TRBJ1-2	-	TRBV29-1	SVVSVNGYT
TRBJ1-1	-	TRBV19	ASSPGLTGKNTEAF
TRBJ1-3	TRBD1	TRBV19	ASRVTGRGNTIY
TRBJ2-6	-	TRBV6-5	ASRQQGGGANVLT
TRBJ2-7	-	TRBV19	ASSIRLDYPYEQY
TRBJ2-5	-	TRBV19	ASSIAWGAETQY
TRBJ2-7	-	TRBV5-1	ASSLGAGPDEQY
TRBJ1-2	TRBD1	TRBV19	ASTSRGGQGYYT
TRBJ1-2	TRBD1	TRBV7-9	ASSAGTGHTSGYGYT
TRBJ2-7	TRBD1	TRBV10-3	AIEPETGDFEQY
TRBJ1-2	-	TRBV7-2	ASSFQGSGFNGYT
TRBJ2-7	TRBD2	TRBV7-2	ASSTRGVGRDEQY